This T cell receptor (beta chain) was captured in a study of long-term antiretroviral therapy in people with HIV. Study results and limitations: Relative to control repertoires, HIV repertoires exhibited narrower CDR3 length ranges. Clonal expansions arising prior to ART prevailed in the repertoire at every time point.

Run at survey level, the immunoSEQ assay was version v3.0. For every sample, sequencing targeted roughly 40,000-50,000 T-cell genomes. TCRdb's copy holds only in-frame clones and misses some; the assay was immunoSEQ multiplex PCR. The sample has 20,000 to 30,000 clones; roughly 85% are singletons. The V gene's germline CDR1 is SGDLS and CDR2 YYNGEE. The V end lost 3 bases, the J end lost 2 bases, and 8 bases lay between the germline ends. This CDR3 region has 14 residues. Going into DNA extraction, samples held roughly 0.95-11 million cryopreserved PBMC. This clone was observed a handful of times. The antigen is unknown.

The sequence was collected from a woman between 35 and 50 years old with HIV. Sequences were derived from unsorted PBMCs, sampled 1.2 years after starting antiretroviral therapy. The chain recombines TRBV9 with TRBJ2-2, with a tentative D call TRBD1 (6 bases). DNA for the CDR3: TGTGCCAGCAGCGGAGGGGGTAACACCGGGGAGCTGTTTTTT. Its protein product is CASSGGGNTGELFF.